The clone carrying this T cell receptor beta chain was detected a few times. This sample was included in a study of response to subunit inactivated influenza vaccine. TCRdb used MiXCR to reprocess the RT-PCR reads, holding one entry per CDR3 protein. Of about 540,000 distinct CDR3 sequences in the sample, under 30% were seen once. These data were also filed under a second study, of T cells expressing NK-cell markers. This second study notes: UMIs accompanied the 5'RACE template switching by which TCR beta cDNA was made. In several experiments, sorting was confined to alpha-beta TCR T cells through use of an anti-gamma-delta TCR antibody. Where several donors were concerned, these clonotypes also led the CD3+CD56-NKG2C+ fraction.

The sample consisted of CD4+ T cells sorted from PBMCs, taken about 12 days after vaccination. This clonotype originated in a man aged 45 to 65 who received an inactivated influenza vaccine.

CDR3 protein: CASSLRGSRLEGYTF. DNA for the CDR3: TGTGCCAGCAGCCTCCGAGGATCCCGACTGGAAGGCTACACCTTC. This chain joins TRBV3-1 and TRBJ1-2; D unclear. In germline, CDR1 is LGHDT, CDR2 YNNKEL (reference sequence). This CDR3 has 15 amino acids. The V and J ends lost 4 bases and 8 bases respectively, with 20 bases between them.